The 15 T cell receptor beta chains in this list originate from one sample, sequenced in a study of T cells in localized non-small cell lung cancer. The table came from immunoSEQ multiplex PCR; TCRdb's copy has only in-frame clones and leaves some out. The profile shows almost 40,000 clones, roughly 77% of them singletons. The starting material was PBMCs, obtained before any cancer treatment. The receptors originated from a woman aged 40-69 years with stage II squamous cell lung carcinoma.

This rearrangement joins TRBV7-9 to TRBJ1-6; no clear D. This CDR3 comprises 13 residues. V was clipped by 10 bases and J by 8 bases, with 15 bases between them. Per the germline V gene, CDR1 is SEHNR and CDR2 is FQNEAQ (reference sequence). The CDR3, as DNA: TGTGCCACCCGGGAACTTAGGGATTCACCCCTCCACTTT. Translated: CATRELRDSPLHF.

This chain joins TRBV6-6 and TRBJ2-5, with TRBD1 matching over 8 bases. The CDR3 extends over 15 amino acids. The germline V gene has CDR1 MNHNY and CDR2 SVGAGI (reference sequence). V trimming: 2 bases; J trimming: 2 bases; junction bases outside the gene matches: 4. CDR3 nucleotides: TGTGCCAGCAGTTACCTCGACAGGGGTCAAGAGACCCAGTACTTC. It specifies CASSYLDRGQETQYF.

The chain links TRBV5-4 to TRBJ2-3, with 8 bases matching TRBD1. V shed 2 bases and J 10 bases; nucleotides not matched to a gene: 3. The CDR3 spans 12 residues. Germline values: CDR1 SGHNT, CDR2 YYREEE (reference sequence). The CDR3 loop is CASSFQTGAQYF. Written as DNA, the CDR3 is TGTGCCAGCAGCTTCCAGACAGGGGCGCAGTATTTT.

This clone was seen a single time. This chain joins TRBV7-2 and TRBJ2-3, with D possibly being TRBD1 (6 bases). This CDR3 has 13 amino acids. Per germline, CDR1 SGHTA and CDR2 FQGNSA. The V gene lost 6 bases and the J gene lost 4 bases, with 11 bases spanning the gap. This CDR3 reads CASSYRVPDTQYF. The CDR3 DNA sequence: TGTGCCAGCAGTTACAGGGTTCCAGATACGCAGTATTTT.

The rearrangement joins TRBV6-5 to TRBJ1-5; a weak D match, TRBD1 (5 bases). V gave up 2 bases and J gave up 1 base, with 9 bases separating them. The CDR3 is made up of 15 amino acids. The germline V gene has CDR1 MNHEY and CDR2 SVGAGI. CDR3 sequence reads: CASSYRGGSNQPQHF. The DNA of the CDR3 is TGTGCCAGCAGTTACAGGGGCGGAAGCAATCAGCCCCAGCATTTT.

V and J are TRBV18 and TRBJ1-1, with D unresolved. The V gene lost 4 bases and the J gene lost 1 base, with 13 bases spanning the gap. CDR1 is KGHSH, CDR2 LQKENI, per germline. This CDR3 contains 15 residues. This CDR3 reads CASSQETSQNTEAFF. CDR3 DNA sequence: TGTGCCAGCTCACAAGAGACCAGCCAGAACACTGAAGCTTTCTTT.

V and J are TRBV19 and TRBJ1-2; possible D gene TRBD1, 5 bases. This CDR3 is 15 amino acids long. V gave up 9 bases and J gave up 0 bases, with 17 bases separating them. Germline CDR1 LNHDA, CDR2 SQIVND (reference sequence). CDR3 loop: CASLPVDRTNYGYTF. Here the CDR3 DNA reads TGTGCCAGCCTGCCGGTAGACAGAACTAACTATGGCTACACCTTC.

The chain carries TRBV2 and TRBJ1-4, with D unresolved. Trimming took off 0 bases at V and 14 bases at J, with 13 bases between the two ends. The length of the CDR3 is 13 residues. In germline, CDR1 is SNHLY, CDR2 FYNNEI. The DNA for the CDR3 is TGTGCCAGCAGTGAAGCGCCCGTCCTGGGGCTGTTTTTT. Encoded protein: CASSEAPVLGLFF.

This clone was detected ten times or more. The CDR3 reads CASSLDFTGGTDYGYTF. CDR3 DNA: TGTGCCAGCAGCTTAGACTTTACAGGGGGAACCGACTATGGCTACACCTTC. The chain carries TRBV7-3 and TRBJ1-2; 8 bases fit TRBD1. CDR1 is SGHTA, CDR2 FQGTGA, per germline. With 2 bases clipped from V and 3 bases from J, the junction kept 11 bases outside the gene matches. This CDR3 contains 17 residues.

The chain carries TRBV27 and TRBJ2-7; D gene uncertain. Trimming took off 8 bases at V and 3 bases at J, with 20 bases between the two ends. Germline assignment: CDR1 MNHEY and CDR2 SMNVEV (reference sequence). The CDR3 extends over 15 amino acids. Here the CDR3 reads CASSSYPGRNYEQYV. As DNA, the CDR3 is TGTGCCAGCTCGTCTTATCCCGGAAGGAACTACGAGCAGTACGTC.

The chain employs TRBV6-6 and TRBJ2-5, with D perhaps TRBD1 (6 bases). In germline, CDR1 is MNHNY, CDR2 SVGAGI (reference sequence). The CDR3 has 14 amino acids. V was clipped by 7 bases and J by 1 base, with 13 bases between them. CDR3: CASTPTGTQETQYF. DNA for the CDR3: TGTGCCAGCACCCCGACAGGTACCCAAGAGACCCAGTACTTC.

The chain links TRBV19 to TRBJ1-5, with D possibly being TRBD1 (6 bases). This CDR3 is 15 amino acids long. With 4 bases removed from V and 6 bases from J, the gap between germline ends came to 16 bases. Germline CDR1 and CDR2: LNHDA and SQIVND (reference sequence). The CDR3 sequence: CASSSPSGVGQPQHF. The CDR3 DNA sequence: TGTGCCAGTAGTAGCCCGTCAGGGGTTGGTCAGCCCCAGCATTTT.

This clone came up once. The rearrangement links TRBV11-2 to TRBJ2-7; D is undetermined. The CDR3 extends over 13 amino acids. CDR1 is SGHAT and CDR2 is FQNNGV in the germline V gene. Trimming shortened V by 1 base and J by 6 bases, and 10 bases separated the two germline ends. This CDR3 reads CASSLVDSTEQYF. CDR3 nucleotides: TGTGCCAGCAGCTTAGTCGATAGTACCGAGCAGTACTTC.

The V call is TRBV29-1, the J call TRBJ1-2, with 7 bases aligning to TRBD1. The length of the CDR3 is 14 residues. Germline CDR1 is SQVTM and CDR2 is ANQGSEA. J lost 4 bases, V lost 0 bases, and 5 bases had no gene match. This CDR3 is CSVEDQGGPYGYTF. CDR3 nucleotide sequence: TGCAGCGTTGAAGATCAGGGGGGCCCCTATGGCTACACCTTC.

The chain combines TRBV19 with TRBJ1-2; D is undetermined. The CDR3 consists of 13 residues. Germline V gene sequence: CDR1 LNHDA, CDR2 SQIVND (reference sequence). V was clipped by 5 bases and J by 2 bases, with 9 bases between them. The chain's CDR3 is CASSLGPNYGYTF. The CDR3 coding sequence is TGTGCCAGTAGTCTCGGACCGAACTATGGCTACACCTTC. The full variable domain, rest sourced from reference TRBV19 and TRBJ1-2, is DGGITQSPKYLFRKEGQNVTLSCEQNLNHDAMYWYRQDPGQGLRLIYYSQIVNDFQKGDIAEGYSVSREKKESFPLTVTSAQKNPTAFYLCASSLGPNYGYTFGSGTRLTVV.